These T cell receptor beta chains were read from a single sample in a study of beta chain features in type 1 diabetes. Sequenced by immunoSEQ multiplex PCR; TCRdb stores in-frame clones only, minus some. The repertoire holds 200,000 to 250,000 clones, under 13% seen once, with over 1% in the top ten. The specimen sequenced was central memory CD4+ T cells from blood. These receptors came from a man aged 18-30 years in good health. CDR3s include the opening cysteine and the closing phenylalanine or tryptophan. A D gene is named only where the DNA matches it firmly. Clone size is given for some rows only: seen once, a few or many times, or a class if the clone is expanded.

V gene,clone size,D gene,J gene,CDR3 protein,CDR3 DNA
TRBV18,-,-,TRBJ2-5,CASSPQQGGVTQYF,TGTGCCAGCTCACCACAACAGGGTGGAGTGACCCAGTACTTC
TRBV28,few,-,TRBJ1-2,CASSLGTANYGYTF,TGTGCCAGCAGTTTAGGGACGGCTAACTATGGCTACACCTTC
TRBV9,-,-,TRBJ2-5,CASSPGGTQYF,TGTGCCAGCAGCCCCGGGGGGACCCAGTACTTC
TRBV7-9,many,-,TRBJ2-3,CASSSRSGRTDTQYF,TGTGCCAGCAGCTCTCGTAGCGGCCGCACAGATACGCAGTATTTT
TRBV29-1,-,-,TRBJ1-1,CSVEKDRNTEAFF,TGCAGCGTTGAGAAGGATCGGAACACTGAAGCTTTCTTT
TRBV9,once,TRBD2,TRBJ2-5,CASSFSSGRMETQYF,TGTGCCAGCAGCTTCTCCAGCGGGAGGATGGAGACCCAGTACTTC
TRBV30,-,-,TRBJ2-6,CAWSLGAGANVLTF,TGTGCCTGGAGTCTGGGAGCCGGGGCCAACGTCCTGACTTTC
TRBV7-2,many,TRBD2,TRBJ2-3,CVSGPPGRTQYF,TGTGTTTCCGGGCCCCCCGGGAGGACGCAGTATTTT
TRBV15,-,-,TRBJ2-1,CATSRDVGFSYNEQFF,TGTGCCACCAGCAGAGACGTGGGGTTTTCCTACAATGAGCAGTTCTTC
TRBV6-5,-,-,TRBJ2-5,CASIKGLLGGTQYF,TGTGCCAGCATTAAGGGCCTCCTTGGGGGGACCCAGTACTTC
TRBV29-1,few,-,TRBJ2-1,CSVEARSYNEQFF,TGCAGCGTTGAGGCCCGCTCCTACAATGAGCAGTTCTTC
TRBV4-1,-,-,TRBJ1-2,CASSPGDWGSNYGYTF,TGCGCCAGCAGCCCCGGAGATTGGGGCTCTAACTATGGCTACACCTTC
TRBV4-2,few,-,TRBJ1-1,CASSQDLTENTEAFF,TGTGCCAGCAGCCAAGATTTAACAGAAAACACTGAAGCTTTCTTT
TRBV7-9,few,TRBD2,TRBJ2-1,CASSLLAGHNEQFF,TGTGCCAGCAGCTTACTAGCGGGACACAATGAGCAGTTCTTC
TRBV29-1,few,TRBD1,TRBJ2-3,CSAEGGTGRTDTQYF,TGCAGCGCGGAGGGAGGGACAGGGCGCACAGATACGCAGTATTTT
TRBV6-1,-,-,TRBJ1-1,CASSRLPNTEAFF,TGTGCCAGCAGTCGACTACCGAACACTGAAGCTTTCTTT